This T cell receptor beta chain derives from a study of blood T cell repertoires in COVID-19. As for the study in general: Both acute and convalescent COVID-19 samples were obtained from the United States, Italy and Spain.

As handled by the study authors: Estimates of nucleated cell counts were drawn from the amplification of reference gene primers. The assay was immunoSEQ multiplex PCR, and TCRdb's table has in-frame clones only and misses some. V, J and clone size were drawn from that table, and D and trimming were deduced from the DNA. Among roughly 400,000 clones listed, approximately 87% were seen once. The CDR3 extends over 15 amino acids. Trimming took 4 bases from V and 3 from J; bases not matched to a gene: 7. Germline lookup yields CDR1 SGHNT and CDR2 YYREEE (reference sequence). The age range of participants was about 18 to 100 years, with residence in some 25 US areas. Clinical histories supplied by participants themselves formed the basis of cohort assignment.

This chain uses TRBV5-4 with TRBJ1-2; 9 bases are a match to TRBD1. The TCR comes from a woman aged 45 to 65 who had recovered from COVID-19. Sequences were obtained from PBMCs or T cells enriched from blood (not recorded which). This CDR3 reads CASSPEWDRDYGYTF. DNA of the CDR3: TGTGCCAGCAGCCCCGAGTGGGACAGGGACTATGGCTACACCTTC.